A single sample gave rise to the 23 T cell receptor beta chains below, sequenced in a study of regulatory T cells in long-lasting Graves disease. For TCR beta, libraries came from iRepertoire HTBI primers and Arm-PCR of CDR3 regions. TCRdb re-derived calls from the multiplex PCR reads in MiXCR, one entry per CDR3 protein. The sample carries about 310,000 distinct CDR3 sequences, 20% to 25% recorded once. The time point denotes: persistent/refractory GD, antithyroid drugs over 5 years with positive TRAb. Isolated PBMC RNA provided the starting material for the TCR library. The sequencing here drew on peripheral blood mononuclear cells (PBMCs), taken when the disease was refractory, from a patient treated with antithyroid drugs. These receptors came from a female donor with Graves disease.

CDR3 residues: CASETGYAGRGYTF. As DNA, the CDR3 is TGTGCCAGCGAGACGGGCTATGCAGGGCGTGGCTACACCTTC. The chain couples TRBV2 to TRBJ1-2, with a weak D call TRBD1 (5 bases). The V end was cut by 8 bases, the J end by 7 bases, with 20 bases between. CDR1 SNHLY and CDR2 FYNNEI come from the germline V gene. This CDR3 spans 14 amino acids.

The chain joins TRBV29-1 to TRBJ2-7, with D hard to call. Trimming pared 3 bases from V and 2 bases from J, leaving 11 bases between. CDR1 is SQVTM, CDR2 ANQGSEA, per germline. The CDR3 sequence is 13 residues long. The CDR3 is CSVESQHPYEQYF. The DNA of the CDR3 is TGCAGCGTTGAGTCGCAACACCCCTACGAGCAGTACTTC.

The chain couples TRBV5-1 to TRBJ2-7, with D perhaps matching TRBD1 (6 bases). This CDR3 is 14 amino acids long. V lost 4 bases to trimming and J lost 3 bases, with 14 bases between them. Germline V gene sequence: CDR1 SGHRS, CDR2 YFSETQ. The CDR3, as DNA: TGCGCCAGCAGCGGTCAGGGGCCTTACTACGAGCAGTACTTC. It specifies CASSGQGPYYEQYF.

This clonotype appeared many times. The CDR3, as DNA: TGCAGTGCTTTCCACGGACAGGGGAGTTCACCCCTCCACTTT. It codes for CSAFHGQGSSPLHF. The chain links TRBV20-1 to TRBJ1-6, with 9 positions matching TRBD1. The CDR3 is 14 amino acids. From germline, CDR1 is DFQATT and CDR2 SNEGSKA (reference sequence). V lost 5 bases, J lost 9 bases, and 8 bases stayed unmatched.

This clonotype was counted a single time. Just one base apart from a much larger clone, this may be a read error. The genes are TRBV6-9 and TRBJ2-7; D may be TRBD2 (6 bases). The germline V gene has CDR1 MNHGY and CDR2 SVAAGI. V lost 2 bases and J lost 7, with 18 bases in between. This CDR3 region has 15 residues. The CDR3 nucleotides are TGTGCCAGCAGTTATGGGCGGGACGGGTACAATGAGCAGTACTTC. Its translation is CASSYGRDGYNEQYF.

This sequence joins TRBV24-1 and TRBJ2-7; D is unresolved. Germline V gene data show CDR1 as KGHDR and CDR2 as SFDVKD. Trimming took 4 bases from V and 4 from J, leaving 10 bases between them. CDR3 length: 13 residues. The CDR3 loop reads CATSDSDKYEQYF. The CDR3 DNA reads as TGTGCCACCAGTGACTCTGACAAATACGAGCAGTACTTC.

The sample holds a few counts of this clonotype. V usage is TRBV19 and J usage is TRBJ1-5; D gene ambiguous. Trimming cost V 3 bases and J 5 bases, with 11 bases left between them. The CDR3 runs to 14 residues. Germline CDR1 is LNHDA and CDR2 is SQIVND (reference sequence). The CDR3 protein is CASSMSGEDQPQHF. CDR3 nucleotides: TGTGCCAGTAGTATGTCGGGCGAGGATCAGCCCCAGCATTTT.

This clonotype was counted only a few times. The chain is built from TRBV19 and TRBJ1-1; 7 positions agree with TRBD1. Per the germline V gene, CDR1 is LNHDA and CDR2 is SQIVND (reference sequence). Trimming cost V 7 bases and J 4 bases; bases outside gene matches: 6. There are 13 residues in the CDR3. The CDR3: CASIDRVGTEAFF. The CDR3 bases are TGTGCCAGTATCGACAGGGTCGGCACTGAAGCTTTCTTT.

The J gene is TRBJ1-6, the V gene TRBV6-1; the match to TRBD1 covers 9 bases. In germline, CDR1 is MNHNS, CDR2 SASEGT. V was pared by 6 bases and J by 6 bases, with 9 bases of the junction left unmatched. This CDR3 region has 16 residues. The DNA of the CDR3 is TGTGCCAGCAGCGGAGGCCCGGACAGGGGTAATTCACCCCTCCACTTT. Its translation: CASSGGPDRGNSPLHF.

This chain uses TRBV7-2 with TRBJ2-1; D unclear. The CDR3 loop spans 14 amino acids. Germline CDR1 SGHTA, CDR2 FQGNSA. V was shortened by 5 bases and J by 5 bases, with 13 bases between the two germline ends. Here the CDR3 DNA reads TGTGCCAGCAGCCCCCAGTCAGATGACAATGAGCAGTTCTTC. Protein sequence: CASSPQSDDNEQFF.

This clonotype was seen a handful of times. The J gene is TRBJ2-5, the V gene TRBV7-2; 12 bases align to TRBD2. The CDR3 loop spans 19 amino acids. CDR1 is SGHTA and CDR2 is FQGNSA in the germline V gene. V shed 3 bases and J 4 bases; nucleotides not matched to a gene: 15. CDR3 in DNA: TGTGCCAGCAGCTTCATCGAACTCGGACTAGCGGGATTCATAGAGACCCAGTACTTC. Its translation: CASSFIELGLAGFIETQYF.

This clonotype was found many times. This chain's CDR3 is CASSWGGQGVYGYTF. CDR3 nucleotide sequence: TGTGCCAGCAGTTGGGGTGGACAGGGCGTCTATGGCTACACCTTC. V is TRBV27 and J is TRBJ1-2, with 8 positions matching TRBD1. Trimming took 4 bases from V and 4 from J; bases not matched to a gene: 8. CDR1 and CDR2 from the germline V gene are MNHEY and SMNVEV (reference sequence). The CDR3 is 15 amino acids.

This clonotype was found many times. The V gene is TRBV7-2, the J gene TRBJ1-1; 7 bases map to TRBD1. This CDR3 has 14 residues. Germline CDR1 reads SGHTA; CDR2 reads FQGNSA. Trimming removed 4 bases from V and 2 bases from J; junction bases left unmatched: 4. The CDR3: CASSSGDRNTEAFF. The CDR3 bases are TGTGCCAGCAGCTCTGGGGACAGAAACACTGAAGCTTTCTTT.

The gene calls are TRBV6-1 and TRBJ1-6; the D is unclear. The CDR3 is 14 amino acids. V gave up 2 bases and J gave up 6 bases, with 8 bases separating them. Per germline, CDR1 MNHNS and CDR2 SASEGT. CDR3 residues: CASSESRSNSPLHF. CDR3 sequence (DNA): TGTGCCAGCAGTGAATCTCGATCTAATTCACCCCTCCACTTT.

This clonotype was observed at least ten times. CDR3 sequence (DNA): TGTGCCAGCAGGAGGACGGAGAACTATGGCTACACCTTC. This gives the protein CASRRTENYGYTF. V is TRBV7-2 and J is TRBJ1-2; no clear D. Germline V gene data show CDR1 as SGHTA and CDR2 as FQGNSA. V lost 6 bases and J lost 2, with 10 bases in between. The CDR3 is 13 residues long.

This clonotype has more than one count but fewer than ten. This chain connects TRBV15 to TRBJ1-2; 9 bases align to TRBD1. V was pared by 0 bases and J by 4 bases, with 6 bases of the junction left unmatched. This CDR3 is 16 amino acids long. Germline lookup yields CDR1 LNHNV and CDR2 YYDKDF (reference sequence). The CDR3 DNA reads as TGTGCCACCAGCAGAGATACAACAGGGGGCAGCTATGGCTACACCTTC. It encodes CATSRDTTGGSYGYTF.

The chain recombines TRBV30 with TRBJ1-1, with a weak D call TRBD1 (6 bases). The CDR3 has 13 residues. The germline V gene has CDR1 GTSNPN and CDR2 SVGIG (reference sequence). V lost 2 bases, J lost 2 bases, and 9 bases lay in between. CDR3: CAWSQGRNTEAFF. The CDR3 coding sequence is TGTGCCTGGAGTCAGGGGCGCAACACTGAAGCTTTCTTT.

This chain joins TRBV15 and TRBJ2-2, with 12 bases identical to TRBD2. Germline V gives CDR1 LNHNV, CDR2 YYDKDF (reference sequence). The CDR3 covers 18 residues. The ends lost 0 bases at V and 3 bases at J; junction bases unmatched: 5. Here the CDR3 DNA reads TGTGCCACCAGCAGAGACCGGACTAGCGGGACATACACCGGGGAGCTGTTTTTT. Amino acids: CATSRDRTSGTYTGELFF.

The chain carries TRBV7-9 and TRBJ2-7, with D perhaps TRBD2 (5 bases). The CDR3 loop spans 13 amino acids. The germline V and J ends were trimmed by 2 bases and 2 bases, with 7 bases remaining between them. Germline CDR1 and CDR2: SEHNR and FQNEAQ (reference sequence). The CDR3 protein is CASSLTAAYEQYF. In DNA, the CDR3 is TGTGCCAGCAGCTTAACAGCGGCCTACGAGCAGTACTTC. Variable domain in full (rest from reference TRBV7-9 and TRBJ2-7): DTGVSQNPRHKITKRGQNVTFRCDPISEHNRLYWYRQTLGQGPEFLTYFQNEAQLEKSRLLSDRFSAERPKGSFSTLEIQRTEQGDSAMYLCASSLTAAYEQYFGPGTRLTVT.

This clonotype showed up many times. The chain uses TRBV2 and TRBJ2-5; TRBD2 is a possible D gene (5 bases). The CDR3 is 15 amino acids. Germline values: CDR1 SNHLY, CDR2 FYNNEI. The V gene lost 6 bases and the J gene lost 7 bases, with 21 bases spanning the gap. DNA for the CDR3: TGTGCCAGCAGCCACCCGCTGAGGGCGAGTGGGACCCAGTACTTC. Protein: CASSHPLRASGTQYF.

This clonotype was counted between two and nine times. This sequence may be a read error, since a much larger clone differs from it by one base. V is TRBV6-2 or TRBV6-3 and J is TRBJ2-5, with D perhaps being TRBD1 or TRBD2 (5 bases each). Germline values: CDR1 MNHEY, CDR2 SVGEGT. The CDR3 has 15 amino acids. CDR3 loop: CASSPGRSYQETQHF. The CDR3 DNA is TGTGCCAGCAGTCCGGGGCGGTCGTACCAAGAGACCCAGCACTTC.

The V call is TRBV4-3, the J call TRBJ1-4, with D perhaps TRBD1 (6 bases). V was clipped by 3 bases and J by 5 bases, with 7 bases between them. CDR3 length equals 13 residues. The V gene's germline CDR1 is LGHNA and CDR2 YSLEER. CDR3 nucleotide sequence: TGCGCCAGCAGCCAGCAGGGGAATGAAAAACTGTTTTTT. It translates to CASSQQGNEKLFF.

This clonotype has more than one count but fewer than ten. This sequence joins TRBV6-1 and TRBJ1-5, with D perhaps matching TRBD1 (5 bases). Germline V gene lookup returns CDR1 MNHNS and CDR2 SASEGT. Trimming left V 6 bases short and J 3 bases short, with 12 bases between. The CDR3 totals 14 residues. Here the CDR3 DNA reads TGTGCCAGCAGGAACACAGGAAACAATCAGCCCCAGCATTTT. Encoded protein: CASRNTGNNQPQHF.